The rows below give T cell receptor beta chains drawn from one sample of a study of T cell responses to AZD1222 COVID-19 vaccine. TCRdb's table, derived via immunoSEQ multiplex PCR, lists solely in-frame clones and lacks some. The sample records some 100,000 clones, about nine tenths being singletons. Here the sequenced sample was peripheral blood, taken on day 0 of AZD1222 vaccination. Receptors were obtained from an adult in good health. The conserved cysteine and the conserved F or W are not part of the CDR3 here. The order of the fields is V gene, J gene, clone size, CDR3 length, CDR3 protein. Clone size, where shown, is once, few, many, or a class for clones that have expanded.

v_gene: TRBV18
j_gene: TRBJ1-3
abundance: -
len: 16
CDR3aa: ASSPTSGQMSSGNTIY

v_gene: TRBV14
j_gene: TRBJ1-2
abundance: -
len: 12
CDR3aa: ASSHDGTVYGYT

v_gene: TRBV5-1
j_gene: TRBJ2-6
abundance: once
len: 12
CDR3aa: ASSLGSGANVLT

v_gene: TRBV19
j_gene: TRBJ1-1
abundance: -
len: 13
CDR3aa: ASSINGGANTEAF

v_gene: TRBV13
j_gene: TRBJ2-7
abundance: few
len: 12
CDR3aa: ASSPRDRAYEQY

v_gene: TRBV5-4
j_gene: TRBJ1-4
abundance: -
len: 14
CDR3aa: ASSLVGAAANEKLF

v_gene: TRBV30
j_gene: TRBJ1-6
abundance: -
len: 11
CDR3aa: AQSGQDDSPLH

v_gene: TRBV10-3
j_gene: TRBJ2-2
abundance: once
len: 15
CDR3aa: AISGASGALSTGELF

v_gene: TRBV18
j_gene: TRBJ1-1
abundance: -
len: 14
CDR3aa: ASSPQEITMNTEAF

v_gene: TRBV18
j_gene: TRBJ2-2
abundance: once
len: 13
CDR3aa: ASSPSSGGTGELF

v_gene: TRBV30
j_gene: TRBJ1-1
abundance: -
len: 9
CDR3aa: AWNLNTEAF

v_gene: TRBV19
j_gene: TRBJ1-4
abundance: -
len: 13
CDR3aa: ASSSFGGQLEKLF

v_gene: TRBV30
j_gene: TRBJ1-3
abundance: -
len: 14
CDR3aa: AWSVEGFWSGNTIY

v_gene: TRBV25-1
j_gene: TRBJ1-4
abundance: few
len: 9
CDR3aa: ASSPDEKLF

v_gene: TRBV3-1/TRBV3-2
j_gene: TRBJ2-7
abundance: -
len: 11
CDR3aa: ASSQEGIYEQY

v_gene: TRBV18
j_gene: TRBJ1-3
abundance: -
len: 12
CDR3aa: ASSPPSAGNTIY

v_gene: TRBV7-2
j_gene: TRBJ1-4
abundance: -
len: 13
CDR3aa: ASSLLGTGNEKLF

v_gene: TRBV5-1
j_gene: TRBJ2-3
abundance: -
len: 10
CDR3aa: ASSRQGDTQY

v_gene: TRBV18
j_gene: TRBJ2-1
abundance: -
len: 12
CDR3aa: ASSGDRGFDEQF

v_gene: TRBV19
j_gene: TRBJ1-2
abundance: -
len: 12
CDR3aa: ASSHEDRVNGYT

v_gene: TRBV6-5
j_gene: TRBJ2-7
abundance: -
len: 11
CDR3aa: ASSSSGTRMRY

v_gene: TRBV19
j_gene: TRBJ2-1
abundance: -
len: 12
CDR3aa: ASNRGDSYNEQF

v_gene: TRBV7-2
j_gene: TRBJ2-7
abundance: -
len: 12
CDR3aa: ASSSMGGPYEQY

v_gene: TRBV29-1
j_gene: TRBJ1-1
abundance: -
len: 10
CDR3aa: SVEEGYTEAF

v_gene: TRBV7-2
j_gene: TRBJ1-5
abundance: once
len: 11
CDR3aa: ASSSDRYQPQH

v_gene: TRBV7-6
j_gene: TRBJ2-1
abundance: -
len: 13
CDR3aa: ASLPRGGRNNEQF

v_gene: TRBV12-3/TRBV12-4
j_gene: TRBJ2-7
abundance: -
len: 9
CDR3aa: ASSLRWEQY

v_gene: TRBV5-8
j_gene: TRBJ1-2
abundance: -
len: 8
CDR3aa: ASSLGGYT

v_gene: TRBV6-5
j_gene: TRBJ2-7
abundance: -
len: 12
CDR3aa: ASSTPLRLYEQY

v_gene: TRBV2
j_gene: TRBJ2-7
abundance: -
len: 11
CDR3aa: ASSALENYEQY

v_gene: TRBV6-5
j_gene: TRBJ1-6
abundance: -
len: 13
CDR3aa: ASSFADSYNSPLH

v_gene: TRBV7-2
j_gene: TRBJ1-2
abundance: few
len: 12
CDR3aa: ASSSYGEGAGYT

v_gene: TRBV28
j_gene: TRBJ1-2
abundance: -
len: 14
CDR3aa: ASRTPVGQGAGGYT

v_gene: TRBV2
j_gene: TRBJ1-4
abundance: once
len: 13
CDR3aa: ASSERGQAGEKLF

v_gene: TRBV5-4
j_gene: TRBJ1-3
abundance: -
len: 14
CDR3aa: ASSLNSGGVGNTIY

v_gene: TRBV6-5
j_gene: TRBJ2-7
abundance: -
len: 11
CDR3aa: ASSLDRGIEQY

v_gene: TRBV15
j_gene: TRBJ2-1
abundance: -
len: 13
CDR3aa: ATSPRSGSYNEQF

v_gene: TRBV2
j_gene: TRBJ2-1
abundance: -
len: 13
CDR3aa: ASSPPRDTNNEQF

v_gene: TRBV15
j_gene: TRBJ2-7
abundance: -
len: 10
CDR3aa: ATSREGVEQY

v_gene: TRBV19
j_gene: TRBJ1-6
abundance: -
len: 13
CDR3aa: ASSYRGGTGSPLH

v_gene: TRBV27
j_gene: TRBJ2-5
abundance: -
len: 11
CDR3aa: ASSSTRAETQY

v_gene: TRBV7-8
j_gene: TRBJ2-7
abundance: -
len: 13
CDR3aa: ASSLGLGSPYEQY

v_gene: TRBV6-5
j_gene: TRBJ1-1
abundance: once
len: 13
CDR3aa: ASSYADTGNTEAF

v_gene: TRBV15
j_gene: TRBJ2-2
abundance: -
len: 16
CDR3aa: ATSSSRDRGVWTGELF

v_gene: TRBV7-2
j_gene: TRBJ1-5
abundance: -
len: 12
CDR3aa: ASSQGQGYQPQH

v_gene: TRBV27
j_gene: TRBJ1-5
abundance: -
len: 13
CDR3aa: ASSPRDRVKQPQH

v_gene: TRBV4-2
j_gene: TRBJ1-5
abundance: -
len: 15
CDR3aa: ASSQVFPGGLNQPQH

v_gene: TRBV9
j_gene: TRBJ1-2
abundance: -
len: 12
CDR3aa: ASTSRSTKYGYT